This T cell receptor beta chain was documented in a study of blood T cell repertoires in COVID-19. Original data processing: Nucleated cell number was recorded as an estimate derived from reference gene primer amplification. Produced via immunoSEQ multiplex PCR; TCRdb's table is partial and in-frame only. V, J and clone size were drawn from that table, and D and trimming were deduced from the DNA. The sample lists some 51,000 clones, 80% to 95% occurring once. Germline V CDR1 and CDR2: LNHNV, YYDKDF (reference sequence). The CDR3 runs 16 residues. V shed 2 bases and J 7 bases; nucleotides not matched to a gene: 8.

V gene TRBV15 combines with J gene TRBJ1-5, with 10 bases fitting TRBD1. The receptor was isolated from a human donor with active COVID-19. The donor label of this sample is uncertain. The specimen sequenced was peripheral blood. The CDR3 DNA reads TGTGCCACCAGCAGAACCCGGGACAGGGGTTACCAGCCCCAGCATTTT. Residues: CATSRTRDRGYQPQHF.